A single T cell receptor beta chain is shown here with its context. This entry belongs to a study of T cell responses to AZD1222 COVID-19 vaccine. The table came from immunoSEQ multiplex PCR; TCRdb's copy has only in-frame clones and leaves some out. The sample records 150,000 to 200,000 clones, around nine tenths being singletons. Germline CDR1 reads SEHNR; CDR2 reads FQNEAQ (reference sequence). The CDR3 runs 14 residues. Trimming took 3 bases from V and 0 from J, leaving 7 bases between them. This clonotype was sampled from an adult who received the MenACWY meningococcal vaccine as a control. This chain joins TRBV7-9 and TRBJ2-3; D unresolved. The material was peripheral blood, obtained 28 days after the second dose of the MenACWY control vaccine. As DNA, the CDR3 is TGTGCCAGCAGCTTCGCAAGGAGCACAGATACGCAGTATTTT. Protein: CASSFARSTDTQYF.